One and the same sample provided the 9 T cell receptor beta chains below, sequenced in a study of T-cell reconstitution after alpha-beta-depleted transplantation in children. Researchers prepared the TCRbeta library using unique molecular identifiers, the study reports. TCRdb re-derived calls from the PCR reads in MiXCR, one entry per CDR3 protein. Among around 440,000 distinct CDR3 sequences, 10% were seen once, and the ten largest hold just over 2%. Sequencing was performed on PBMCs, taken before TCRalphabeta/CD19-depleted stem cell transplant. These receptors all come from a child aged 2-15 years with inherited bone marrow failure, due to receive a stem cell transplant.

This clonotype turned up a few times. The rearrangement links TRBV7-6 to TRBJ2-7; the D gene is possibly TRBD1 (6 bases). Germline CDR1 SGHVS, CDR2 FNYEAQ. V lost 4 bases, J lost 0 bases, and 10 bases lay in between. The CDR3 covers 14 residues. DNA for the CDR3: TGTGCCAGCAGCTCCCGGGACACCTCCTACGAGCAGTACTTC. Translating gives CASSSRDTSYEQYF.

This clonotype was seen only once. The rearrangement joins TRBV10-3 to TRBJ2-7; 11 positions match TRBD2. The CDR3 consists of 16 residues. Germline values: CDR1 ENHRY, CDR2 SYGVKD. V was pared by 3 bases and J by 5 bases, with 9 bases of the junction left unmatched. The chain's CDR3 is CAISDSSTSGVNEQYF. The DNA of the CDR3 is TGTGCCATCAGTGATTCTTCGACTAGCGGGGTGAACGAGCAGTACTTC.

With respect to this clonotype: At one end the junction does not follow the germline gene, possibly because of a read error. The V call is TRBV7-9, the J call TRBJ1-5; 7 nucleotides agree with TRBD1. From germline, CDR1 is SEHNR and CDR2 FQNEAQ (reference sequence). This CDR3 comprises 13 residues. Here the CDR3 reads CASAGGRNQPQRF. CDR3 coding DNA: TGTGCCAGCGCAGGGGGTCGCAATCAGCCCCAGCGTTTT.

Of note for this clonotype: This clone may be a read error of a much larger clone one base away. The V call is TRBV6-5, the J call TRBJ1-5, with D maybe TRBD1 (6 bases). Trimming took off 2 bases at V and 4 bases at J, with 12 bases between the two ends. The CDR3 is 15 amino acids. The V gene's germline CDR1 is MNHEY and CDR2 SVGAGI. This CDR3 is CASSYRAGVNQPQHF. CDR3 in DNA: TGTGCCAGCAGTTACAGGGCAGGGGTAAATCAGCCCCAGCATTTT.

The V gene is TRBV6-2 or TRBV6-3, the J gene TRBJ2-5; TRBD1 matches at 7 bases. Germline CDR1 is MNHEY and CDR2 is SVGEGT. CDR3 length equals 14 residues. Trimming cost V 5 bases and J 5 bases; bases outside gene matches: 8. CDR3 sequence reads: CASSRDSDRETQYF. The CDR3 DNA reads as TGTGCCAGCAGTCGGGACAGCGACCGGGAGACCCAGTACTTC.

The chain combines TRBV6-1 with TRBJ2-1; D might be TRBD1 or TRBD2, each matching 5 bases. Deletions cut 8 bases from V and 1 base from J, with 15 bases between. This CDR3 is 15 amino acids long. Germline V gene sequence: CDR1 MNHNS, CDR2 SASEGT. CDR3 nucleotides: TGTGCCAGCCGCGCAGGGAGTTTTTCCTACAATGAGCAGTTCTTC. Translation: CASRAGSFSYNEQFF.

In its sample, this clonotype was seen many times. This chain's CDR3 is CASSTGQGTSTGELFF. In DNA, the CDR3 is TGTGCCAGCAGCACTGGACAGGGCACGAGCACCGGGGAGCTGTTTTTT. V and J are TRBV7-2 and TRBJ2-2; 8 nucleotides line up with TRBD1. After removal of 5 bases from V and 4 bases from J, the junction contained 9 bases not matched to a gene. This CDR3 region has 16 residues. Germline-derived CDR1 and CDR2 are SGHTA and FQGNSA.

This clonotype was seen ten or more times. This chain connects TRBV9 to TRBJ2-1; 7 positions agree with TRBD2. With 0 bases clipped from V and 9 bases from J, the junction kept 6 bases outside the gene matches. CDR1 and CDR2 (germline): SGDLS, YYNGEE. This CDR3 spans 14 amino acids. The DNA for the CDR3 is TGTGCCAGCAGCGTAGGAAGCGGGAACGGTGAGCAGTTCTTC. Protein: CASSVGSGNGEQFF.

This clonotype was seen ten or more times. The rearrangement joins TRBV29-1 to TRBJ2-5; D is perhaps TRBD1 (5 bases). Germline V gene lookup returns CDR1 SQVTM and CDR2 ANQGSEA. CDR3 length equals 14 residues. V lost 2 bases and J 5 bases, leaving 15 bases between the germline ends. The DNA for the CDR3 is TGCAGCGTTGAATCGGGCAGGGATGTGGAGACCCAGTACTTC. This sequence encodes CSVESGRDVETQYF.